This record concerns one T cell receptor beta chain sequence. Data came from immunoSEQ multiplex PCR; TCRdb stores just in-frame clones and leaves some out. The sample records about 670,000 clones, 55% to 75% being singletons. Trimming left V 1 base short and J 2 bases short, with 9 bases between. The CDR3 extends over 15 amino acids. Germline V gene data show CDR1 as SGHAT and CDR2 as FQNNGV. The data were obtained in a study of shared clonotypes between healthy human individuals. Sequenced input: memory CD4+ T cells sorted from blood. Specified subset: CD45RA-negative fraction. The origin of this receptor is a woman between 25 and 40 years old in good health. This rearrangement joins TRBV11-2 to TRBJ2-1, with D possibly being TRBD1 (6 bases). The CDR3 spells CASSLGRGPYNEQFF. The CDR3 DNA follows: TGTGCCAGCAGCTTAGGCAGGGGCCCCTACAATGAGCAGTTCTTC.